This section outlines one TCR beta chain sequence together with its context. Measured with immunoSEQ multiplex PCR; TCRdb has only the in-frame clones, and not every one. The sample lists roughly 190,000 clones, 65% to 85% seen once, with under 4% in the top ten. Deletions cut 5 bases from V and 0 bases from J, with 17 bases between. The germline V gene has CDR1 MDHEN and CDR2 SYDVKM. This CDR3 region has 17 residues. The data are from a study of blood T cell repertoires in COVID-19. Assignments of participants to cohorts depended upon their own reported clinical history. The rearrangement uses TRBV28 and TRBJ1-5; D perhaps matches TRBD1 (5 bases). The sequenced material came from PBMCs or T cells enriched from blood (not recorded which). The receptor was isolated from a woman aged 25 to 39 who had been exposed to COVID-19. CDR3 sequence (DNA): TGTGCCAGCAGTCAAGCTAGGGGCAGTTTTAGCAATCAGCCCCAGCATTTT. Amino acids: CASSQARGSFSNQPQHF.